This TCR beta chain was recovered during a study of T cell repertoires in cytomegalovirus infection. Study summary: CMV epitopes that were recently identified and HLA-C-restricted were used alongside well-studied HLA-B-restricted ones. Public TCR beta signatures marked donors with CMV infection and the matching HLA. Study outcomes and limitations: Carriage of CMV together with the relevant HLA was identifiable through cumulative public TCR beta family frequency. There were HLA-C-restricted CMV-specific TCR beta clonotypes dominating the ex vivo response.

As concerns this clonotype: Its cognate antigen is unknown.

TCRdb re-called the reads through MiXCR, storing one row per CDR3 protein. The sample carries roughly 920,000 distinct CDR3 sequences, 30% to 40% recorded once. The CDR3 has 15 amino acids. Germline CDR1 reads MNHEY; CDR2 reads SVGAGI. With 2 bases removed from V and 2 bases from J, the gap between germline ends came to 11 bases. The sequence came from a human donor in good health (CMV status not recorded). Some clones in this sample may be carry-over from other donors' samples. The V gene is TRBV6-5, the J gene TRBJ2-3; tentative D call: TRBD1 (6 bases). The source was cultured CD8+ T cells from PBMCs, collected from culture after CMV antigen stimulation. In nucleotides, the CDR3 is TGTGCCAGCAGTTACGTCCAGGGGTACACAGATACGCAGTATTTT. It yields the protein CASSYVQGYTDTQYF.